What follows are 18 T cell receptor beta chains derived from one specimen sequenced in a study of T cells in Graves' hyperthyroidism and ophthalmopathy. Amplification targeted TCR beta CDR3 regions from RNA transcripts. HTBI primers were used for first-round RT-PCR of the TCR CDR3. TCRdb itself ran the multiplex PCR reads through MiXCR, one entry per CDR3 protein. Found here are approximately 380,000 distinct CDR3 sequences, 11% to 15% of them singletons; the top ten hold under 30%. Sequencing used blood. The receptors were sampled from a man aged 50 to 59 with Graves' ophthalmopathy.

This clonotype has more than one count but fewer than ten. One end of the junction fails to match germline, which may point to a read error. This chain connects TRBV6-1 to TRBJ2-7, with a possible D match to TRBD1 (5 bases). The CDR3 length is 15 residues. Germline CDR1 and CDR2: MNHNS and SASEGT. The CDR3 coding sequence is TGTACCAGCAGTGTAGGCTGGGGCGGCTCCTACGAGCAGTACTTC. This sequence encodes CTSSVGWGGSYEQYF.

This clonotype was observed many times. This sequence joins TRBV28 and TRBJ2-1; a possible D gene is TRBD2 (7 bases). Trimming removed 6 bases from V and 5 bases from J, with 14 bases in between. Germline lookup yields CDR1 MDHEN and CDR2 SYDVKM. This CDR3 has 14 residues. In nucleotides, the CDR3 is TGTGCCAGCAGACCCGGGGGGCTAAACAATGAGCAGTTCTTC. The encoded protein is CASRPGGLNNEQFF.

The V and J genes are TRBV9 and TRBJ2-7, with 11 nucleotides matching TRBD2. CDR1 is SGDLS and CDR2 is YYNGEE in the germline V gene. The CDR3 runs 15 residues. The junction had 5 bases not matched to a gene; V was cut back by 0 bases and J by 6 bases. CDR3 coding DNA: TGTGCCAGCAGCGTAGGGACTAGCGGGCCGTCCGAGCAGTACTTC. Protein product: CASSVGTSGPSEQYF.

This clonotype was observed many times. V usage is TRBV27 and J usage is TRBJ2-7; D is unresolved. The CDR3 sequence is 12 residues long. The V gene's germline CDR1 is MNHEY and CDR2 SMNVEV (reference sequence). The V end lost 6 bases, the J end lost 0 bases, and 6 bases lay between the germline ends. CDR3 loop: CASRRSSYEQYF. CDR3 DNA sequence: TGTGCCAGCAGGCGAAGCTCCTACGAGCAGTACTTC.

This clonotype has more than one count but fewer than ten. The CDR3 DNA reads TGCAGTGCTAGACGGCAGGGGGCTTTCGATCAGCCCCAGCATTTT. Translated: CSARRQGAFDQPQHF. The chain uses TRBV20-1 and TRBJ1-5, with 8 bases lining up with TRBD1. The junction had 8 bases not matched to a gene; V was cut back by 2 bases and J by 5 bases. There are 15 residues in the CDR3. Germline loops: CDR1 DFQATT, CDR2 SNEGSKA (reference sequence).

The CDR3 reads CASSYGSLSGIQYF. CDR3 coding DNA: TGTGCCAGCAGTTACGGGTCGTTGTCGGGCATTCAGTACTTC. The chain combines TRBV6-5 with TRBJ2-4; D not certain. The germline V gene encodes CDR1 MNHEY and CDR2 SVGAGI. This CDR3 spans 14 amino acids. V lost 2 bases and J lost 9, with 14 bases in between.

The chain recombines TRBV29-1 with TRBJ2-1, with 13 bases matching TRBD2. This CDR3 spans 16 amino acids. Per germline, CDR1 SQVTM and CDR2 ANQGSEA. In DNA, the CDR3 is TGCAGTATTTGGACTAGCGGGAGTCCTTACTACGGCGAGCAGTTCTTC. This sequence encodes CSIWTSGSPYYGEQFF.

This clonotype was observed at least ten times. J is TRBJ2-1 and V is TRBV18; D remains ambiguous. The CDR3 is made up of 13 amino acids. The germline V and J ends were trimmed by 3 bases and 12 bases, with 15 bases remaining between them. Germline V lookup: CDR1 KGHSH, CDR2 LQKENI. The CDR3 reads CASSPMWVGSQFF. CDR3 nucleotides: TGTGCCAGCTCACCGATGTGGGTGGGTTCGCAGTTCTTC. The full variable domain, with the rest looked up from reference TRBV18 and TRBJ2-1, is NAGVMQNPRHLVRRRGQEARLRCSPMKGHSHVYWYRQLPEEGLKFMVYLQKENIIDESGMPKERFSAEFPKEGPSILRIQQVVRGDSAAYFCASSPMWVGSQFFGPGTRLTVL.

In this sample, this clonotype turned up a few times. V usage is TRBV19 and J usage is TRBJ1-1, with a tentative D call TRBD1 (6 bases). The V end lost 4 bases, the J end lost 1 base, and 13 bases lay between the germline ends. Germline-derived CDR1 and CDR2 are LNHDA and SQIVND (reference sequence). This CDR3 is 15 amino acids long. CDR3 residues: CASSSWGGRNTEAFF. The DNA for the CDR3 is TGTGCCAGTAGTAGCTGGGGGGGGCGGAACACTGAAGCTTTCTTT.

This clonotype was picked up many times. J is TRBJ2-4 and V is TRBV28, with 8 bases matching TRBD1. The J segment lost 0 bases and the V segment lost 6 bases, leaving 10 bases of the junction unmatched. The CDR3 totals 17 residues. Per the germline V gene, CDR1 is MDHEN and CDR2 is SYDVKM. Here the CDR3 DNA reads TGTGCCAGCAGGAGTTCAGGGGGCGGGATAGCCAAAAACATTCAGTACTTC. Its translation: CASRSSGGGIAKNIQYF.

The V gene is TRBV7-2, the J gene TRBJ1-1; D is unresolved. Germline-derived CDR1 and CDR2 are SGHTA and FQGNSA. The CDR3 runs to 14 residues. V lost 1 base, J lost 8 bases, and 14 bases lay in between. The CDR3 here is CASSLVGTASEAFF. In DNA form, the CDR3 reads TGTGCCAGCAGCTTAGTAGGTACAGCCTCGGAAGCTTTCTTT.

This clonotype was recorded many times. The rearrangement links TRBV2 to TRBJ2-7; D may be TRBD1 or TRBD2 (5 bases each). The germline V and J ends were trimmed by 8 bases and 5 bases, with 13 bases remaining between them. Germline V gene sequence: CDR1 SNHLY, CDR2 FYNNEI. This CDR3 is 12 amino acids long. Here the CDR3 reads CASGDPSNEQYF. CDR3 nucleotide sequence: TGTGCCAGCGGGGACCCCTCAAACGAGCAGTACTTC.

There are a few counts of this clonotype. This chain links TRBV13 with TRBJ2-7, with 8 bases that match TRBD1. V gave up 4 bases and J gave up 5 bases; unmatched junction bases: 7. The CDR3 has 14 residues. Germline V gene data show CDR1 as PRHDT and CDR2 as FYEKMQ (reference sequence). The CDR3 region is CASSSRQGFDEQYF. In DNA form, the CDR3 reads TGTGCCAGCAGCTCAAGACAGGGGTTCGACGAGCAGTACTTC.

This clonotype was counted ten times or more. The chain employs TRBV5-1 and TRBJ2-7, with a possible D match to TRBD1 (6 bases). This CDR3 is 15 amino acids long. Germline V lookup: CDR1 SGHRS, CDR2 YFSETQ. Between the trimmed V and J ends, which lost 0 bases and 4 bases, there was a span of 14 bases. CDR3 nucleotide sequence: TGCGCCAGCAGCTTGGCGTCAGGGGCGCTTTACGAGCAGTACTTC. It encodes CASSLASGALYEQYF.

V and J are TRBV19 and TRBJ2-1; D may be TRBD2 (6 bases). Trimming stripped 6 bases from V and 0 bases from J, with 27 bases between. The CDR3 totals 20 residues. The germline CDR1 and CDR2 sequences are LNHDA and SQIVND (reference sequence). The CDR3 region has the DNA TGTGCCAGTAGCAACCTGACAGCTTCCGGCGGGGTCCCCTCCTACAATGAGCAGTTCTTC. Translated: CASSNLTASGGVPSYNEQFF. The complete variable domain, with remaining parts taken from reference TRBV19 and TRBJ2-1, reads DGGITQSPKYLFRKEGQNVTLSCEQNLNHDAMYWYRQDPGQGLRLIYYSQIVNDFQKGDIAEGYSVSREKKESFPLTVTSAQKNPTAFYLCASSNLTASGGVPSYNEQFFGPGTRLTVL.

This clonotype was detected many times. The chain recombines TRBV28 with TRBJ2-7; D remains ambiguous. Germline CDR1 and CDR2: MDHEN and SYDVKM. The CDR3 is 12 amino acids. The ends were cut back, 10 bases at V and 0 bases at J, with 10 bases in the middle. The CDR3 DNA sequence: TGTGCCACCGTGTCAGCCTCCTACGAGCAGTACTTC. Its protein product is CATVSASYEQYF.

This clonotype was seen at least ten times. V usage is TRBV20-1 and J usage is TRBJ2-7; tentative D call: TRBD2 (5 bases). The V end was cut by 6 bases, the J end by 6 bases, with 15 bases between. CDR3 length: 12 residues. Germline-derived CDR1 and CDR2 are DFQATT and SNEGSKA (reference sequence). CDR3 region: CSAGPAEIEQYF. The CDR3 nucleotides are TGCAGTGCAGGCCCAGCGGAGATCGAGCAGTACTTC.

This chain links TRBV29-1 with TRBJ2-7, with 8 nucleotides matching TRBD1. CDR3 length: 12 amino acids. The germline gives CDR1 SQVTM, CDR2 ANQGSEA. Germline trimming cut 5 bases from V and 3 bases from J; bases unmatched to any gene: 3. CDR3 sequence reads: CSVLTGDYEQYF. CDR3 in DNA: TGCAGCGTTTTGACAGGGGACTACGAGCAGTACTTC.